The 28 T cell receptor beta chains reported below all come from one sample, sequenced in a study of a mutant IDH1 vaccine in newly diagnosed glioma. Antigens of these TCRs are unknown. Libraries were prepared by immunoSEQ multiplex PCR; TCRdb keeps only in-frame clonotypes and omits some of them. The sample consists of about 38,000 clones, around 78% of them appearing once. Time point indicated: week 5, during vaccination. The study gave 300 ug of mutant IDH1 20-mer peptide per vaccine dose, with topical imiquimod. Source: PBMCs, taken from a glioma patient whose treatment included an IDH1 peptide vaccine. The receptors were sampled from a man in his forties with glioma.

The chain employs TRBV6-1 and TRBJ2-7; D is ambiguous. Deletions cut 8 bases from V and 3 bases from J, with 11 bases between. CDR3 length: 12 amino acids. Germline V CDR1 and CDR2: MNHNS, SASEGT. CDR3 amino acids: CASFNRLYEQYF. In DNA, the CDR3 is TGTGCCAGCTTCAATAGGCTCTACGAGCAGTACTTC.

This chain links TRBV19 with TRBJ1-1, with 10 bases aligning to TRBD1. Germline V gene sequence: CDR1 LNHDA, CDR2 SQIVND (reference sequence). Unmatched junction bases numbered 7, after V lost 5 bases and J lost 1 base. This CDR3 comprises 16 residues. The CDR3 bases are TGTGCCAGTAGTGTGGGACAGGGGTTTCGGAACACTGAAGCTTTCTTT. It encodes CASSVGQGFRNTEAFF.

The gene calls are TRBV11-2 and TRBJ2-1; D unresolved. CDR3 length equals 15 residues. Between the trimmed V and J ends, which lost 2 bases and 6 bases, there was a span of 14 bases. CDR1 is SGHAT and CDR2 is FQNNGV in the germline V gene. The CDR3 DNA sequence: TGTGCCAGCAGCTTACTGCCTTCAACCATCAATGAGCAGTTCTTC. It translates to CASSLLPSTINEQFF.

V usage is TRBV5-1 and J usage is TRBJ2-7, with TRBD2 matching over 14 bases. Germline V gene sequence: CDR1 SGHRS, CDR2 YFSETQ. The length of the CDR3 is 15 residues. The trim removed 5 bases at V and 5 bases at J, leaving 6 bases unmatched. The CDR3 region has the DNA TGCGCCAGCAGAAGGACTAGCGGGGGGCAGAACGAGCAGTACTTC. It codes for CASRRTSGGQNEQYF.

This rearrangement joins TRBV29-1 to TRBJ1-1; D gene uncertain. Germline-derived CDR1 and CDR2 are SQVTM and ANQGSEA. The CDR3 consists of 13 residues. V lost 2 bases and J 1 base, leaving 8 bases between the germline ends. The chain's CDR3 is CSVERDQNTEAFF. The CDR3 DNA reads as TGCAGCGTTGAACGCGACCAGAACACTGAAGCTTTCTTT.

The rearrangement joins TRBV29-1 to TRBJ1-1, with TRBD1 matching over 8 bases. The V and J ends lost 6 bases and 1 base, in that order; junction bases with no gene match: 4. The CDR3 length is 13 residues. CDR1 is SQVTM and CDR2 is ANQGSEA in the germline V gene. The CDR3 DNA is TGCAGCGTCATAGGACAGGGGAACACTGAAGCTTTCTTT. Translated: CSVIGQGNTEAFF.

As for this clone: An end of the junction differs from the germline gene, which may be a read error. This chain joins TRBV5-6 and TRBJ2-7; weak D call: TRBD2 (5 bases). This CDR3 has 13 residues. CDR1 is SGHDT, CDR2 YYEEEE, per germline. The CDR3 protein is CASTSGMPERTAF. The DNA of the CDR3 is TGTGCCAGCACCTCGGGGATGCCGGAGAGGACCGCATTC.

The CDR3 is CASTSGGYEQYF. The CDR3 DNA reads as TGTGCCAGCACAAGCGGGGGATACGAGCAGTACTTC. This chain joins TRBV2 and TRBJ2-7; 8 bases agree with TRBD2. Trimming removed 7 bases from V and 4 bases from J; junction bases left unmatched: 3. Germline lookup yields CDR1 SNHLY and CDR2 FYNNEI. This CDR3 has 12 amino acids.

The chain combines TRBV6-5 with TRBJ1-1; the D is unclear. CDR1 MNHEY and CDR2 SVGAGI come from the germline V gene. The CDR3 loop spans 14 amino acids. The ends were cut back, 2 bases at V and 4 bases at J, with 11 bases in the middle. In DNA, the CDR3 is TGTGCCAGCAGTTACGGGGAGGGTGTCACTGAAGCTTTCTTT. As protein: CASSYGEGVTEAFF.

This sequence joins TRBV7-2 and TRBJ2-1; D might be TRBD2 (6 bases). The CDR3 runs 13 residues. Trimming removed 0 bases from V and 10 bases from J, with 10 bases in between. CDR1 is SGHTA, CDR2 FQGNSA, per germline. CDR3 nucleotide sequence: TGTGCCAGCAGCTTAGCGTCTCGGGGGGAGCAGTTCTTC. Translated, it gives CASSLASRGEQFF.

This clone occurred once. V and J are TRBV6-1 and TRBJ2-7; 8 bases are shared with TRBD1. The CDR3 runs to 12 residues. Losses at the gene ends were 6 bases for V and 6 bases for J; bases not matched to a gene: 4. Germline CDR1 and CDR2: MNHNS and SASEGT. DNA for the CDR3: TGTGCCAGCAGGACAGGGGTTTCCGAGCAGTACTTC. Its translation is CASRTGVSEQYF.

The V and J genes are TRBV7-9 and TRBJ1-5; D is perhaps TRBD1 (6 bases). This CDR3 has 13 residues. Trimming removed 3 bases at V and 7 bases at J, with 10 bases between. Germline CDR1 SEHNR, CDR2 FQNEAQ (reference sequence). This CDR3 is CASSFAGAQPQHF. DNA of the CDR3: TGTGCCAGCAGCTTTGCAGGGGCCCAGCCCCAGCATTTT.

The table lists this clone with a count of one. The chain couples TRBV5-1 to TRBJ1-5, with 7 nucleotides matching TRBD1. Germline CDR1 reads SGHRS; CDR2 reads YFSETQ. The CDR3 has 14 residues. Trimming took 3 bases from V and 5 from J; bases not matched to a gene: 5. CDR3 nucleotides: TGCGCCAGCAGCTCCGGGACAGAGTATCAGCCCCAGCATTTT. As protein: CASSSGTEYQPQHF.

The V call is TRBV29-1, the J call TRBJ2-7; perhaps TRBD1 as D (6 bases). The V and J ends lost 6 bases and 0 bases respectively, with 12 bases between them. Germline V lookup: CDR1 SQVTM, CDR2 ANQGSEA. The CDR3 is 13 amino acids. The CDR3 sequence is CSVWTASSYEQYF. The CDR3 DNA sequence: TGCAGCGTCTGGACAGCCAGCTCCTACGAGCAGTACTTC.

The rearrangement joins TRBV2 to TRBJ1-3, with D possibly being TRBD1 (5 bases). Germline CDR1 reads SNHLY; CDR2 reads FYNNEI. This CDR3 has 14 residues. V dropped 6 bases and J dropped 7 bases, with 16 bases sitting between them. In DNA, the CDR3 is TGTGCCAGCAGCCTCGAAGAAGCAGGGAACACCATATATTTT. Protein: CASSLEEAGNTIYF.

The table lists this clone with a few counts. The rearrangement uses TRBV2 and TRBJ1-6; maybe TRBD1 (6 bases). Trimming took 8 bases from V and 6 from J, leaving 14 bases between them. This CDR3 spans 14 amino acids. Germline V gene sequence: CDR1 SNHLY, CDR2 FYNNEI. CDR3 nucleotides: TGTGCCAGCTGCCGGGACATCCTTAATTCACCCCTCCACTTT. This encodes CASCRDILNSPLHF.

The rearrangement uses TRBV29-1 and TRBJ1-3; D gene unclear. This CDR3 is built from 14 residues. Germline V gives CDR1 SQVTM, CDR2 ANQGSEA. DNA of the CDR3: TGCACCCGGGGAGGGCCGAGCTCTGGAAACACCATATATTTT. This codes for CTRGGPSSGNTIYF.

The table lists this clone with a count of one. The gene calls are TRBV13 and TRBJ2-5, with 8 nucleotides matching TRBD2. Germline CDR1 is PRHDT and CDR2 is FYEKMQ (reference sequence). CDR3 length: 17 amino acids. J lost 1 base, V lost 6 bases, and 13 bases had no gene match. The CDR3 DNA sequence: TGTGCCAGCAGGATCCGTGGGGCCCGGGGGGGCCAAGAGACCCAGTACTTC. Translation: CASRIRGARGGQETQYF. The full variable domain, its missing parts supplied by reference TRBV13 and TRBJ2-5, is AAGVIQSPRHLIKEKRETATLKCYPIPRHDTVYWYQQGPGQDPQFLISFYEKMQSDKGSIPDRFSAQQFSDYHSELNMSSLELGDSALYFCASRIRGARGGQETQYFGPGTRLLVL.

This chain connects TRBV5-4 to TRBJ1-2; D is ambiguous. The CDR3 length is 14 residues. V was cut by 2 bases and J by 1 base, with 9 bases left in between. From germline, CDR1 is SGHNT and CDR2 YYREEE (reference sequence). The CDR3 DNA is TGTGCCAGCAGCTTTCCCGGTATTAACTATGGCTACACCTTC. It encodes CASSFPGINYGYTF. The full variable domain, in which reference TRBV5-4 and TRBJ1-2 provide the parts outside the CDR3, is ETGVTQSPTHLIKTRGQQVTLRCSSQSGHNTVSWYQQALGQGPQFIFQYYREEENGRGNFPPRFSGLQFPNYSSELNVNALELDDSALYLCASSFPGINYGYTFGSGTRLTVV.

As for this clone: One end of the junction varies from germline; a read error may be responsible. The chain couples TRBV12-5 to TRBJ1-3; D is uncertain. This CDR3 contains 14 residues. Germline loops: CDR1 LGHNT, CDR2 FRNRAP. Here the CDR3 DNA reads TGTGCTAGTGGTTTCGGTGAAACTGGAAGCACCATATATTTT. Its protein is CASGFGETGSTIYF.

The chain uses TRBV2 and TRBJ2-5; D is unresolved. Germline V gene lookup returns CDR1 SNHLY and CDR2 FYNNEI. V was clipped by 6 bases and J by 0 bases, with 5 bases between them. The CDR3 spans 12 residues. In DNA form, the CDR3 reads TGTGCCAGCAGCGGCAACCAAGAGACCCAGTACTTC. It codes for CASSGNQETQYF. Full variable domain (outside the CDR3, taken from reference TRBV2 and TRBJ2-5): EPEVTQTPSHQVTQMGQEVILRCVPISNHLYFYWYRQILGQKVEFLVSFYNNEISEKSEIFDDQFSVERPDGSNFTLKIRSTKLEDSAMYFCASSGNQETQYFGPGTRLLVL.

V usage is TRBV7-8 and J usage is TRBJ1-6; D unclear. The CDR3 totals 15 residues. V lost 4 bases to trimming and J lost 7 bases, with 14 bases between them. Germline CDR1 is SGHVS and CDR2 is FQNEAQ. In nucleotides, the CDR3 is TGTGCCAGCAGCTCCACATGGGGAGTAAATTCACCCCTCCACTTT. Translation gives CASSSTWGVNSPLHF.

The chain carries TRBV5-1 and TRBJ2-5; 7 nucleotides agree with TRBD2. This CDR3 comprises 15 residues. Unmatched junction bases numbered 12, after V lost 1 base and J lost 9 bases. Germline V gene sequence: CDR1 SGHRS, CDR2 YFSETQ. CDR3 coding DNA: TGCGCCAGCAGCTTGACTCCCCCCCGGGAGGTGGCCCAGTACTTC. It codes for CASSLTPPREVAQYF.

There are a few counts of this clone. The chain carries TRBV7-9 and TRBJ2-7; no reliable D call. The CDR3 has 13 residues. V lost 5 bases to trimming and J lost 6 bases, with 14 bases between them. CDR1 is SEHNR, CDR2 FQNEAQ, per germline (reference sequence). CDR3 DNA: TGTGCCAGCAGCCCCGTAGGCCCCCGCGAGCAGTACTTC. It translates to CASSPVGPREQYF.

This clone showed up just a few times. The V call is TRBV2, the J call TRBJ1-6; a possible D gene is TRBD1 (6 bases). Germline V lookup: CDR1 SNHLY, CDR2 FYNNEI. This CDR3 has 15 residues. With 10 bases removed from V and 4 bases from J, the gap between germline ends came to 17 bases. CDR3 loop: CATQQGGRYNSPLHF. CDR3 DNA: TGTGCCACACAACAGGGCGGCCGGTATAATTCACCCCTCCACTTT. Filled out from reference TRBV2 and TRBJ1-6, the complete variable domain reads EPEVTQTPSHQVTQMGQEVILRCVPISNHLYFYWYRQILGQKVEFLVSFYNNEISEKSEIFDDQFSVERPDGSNFTLKIRSTKLEDSAMYFCATQQGGRYNSPLHFGNGTRLTVT.

This clone has just a few counts. The V and J genes are TRBV18 and TRBJ1-4, with D uncertain. CDR1 and CDR2 (germline): KGHSH, LQKENI. Trimming removed 2 bases from V and 5 bases from J, with 9 bases in between. This CDR3 has 14 residues. The CDR3 reads CASSPSLGNEKLFF. Written as DNA, the CDR3 is TGTGCCAGCTCACCAAGCTTAGGAAATGAAAAACTGTTTTTT.

CDR3 nucleotides: TGCAGCGTTGGGGGGGGGCTCGAGCAGTACTTC. This encodes CSVGGGLEQYF. The genes are TRBV29-1 and TRBJ2-7, with TRBD2 as a possible D gene (7 bases). V was trimmed by 4 bases and J by 6 bases, leaving 10 bases between them. Germline V gives CDR1 SQVTM, CDR2 ANQGSEA. The length of the CDR3 is 11 residues.

The chain links TRBV2 to TRBJ2-7; D uncertain. The CDR3 runs 13 residues. CDR1 and CDR2 (germline): SNHLY, FYNNEI. V was trimmed by 10 bases and J by 1 base, leaving 14 bases between them. CDR3 region: CATQNVGSYEQYF. The CDR3 DNA reads as TGTGCCACCCAGAATGTGGGGTCCTACGAGCAGTACTTC.